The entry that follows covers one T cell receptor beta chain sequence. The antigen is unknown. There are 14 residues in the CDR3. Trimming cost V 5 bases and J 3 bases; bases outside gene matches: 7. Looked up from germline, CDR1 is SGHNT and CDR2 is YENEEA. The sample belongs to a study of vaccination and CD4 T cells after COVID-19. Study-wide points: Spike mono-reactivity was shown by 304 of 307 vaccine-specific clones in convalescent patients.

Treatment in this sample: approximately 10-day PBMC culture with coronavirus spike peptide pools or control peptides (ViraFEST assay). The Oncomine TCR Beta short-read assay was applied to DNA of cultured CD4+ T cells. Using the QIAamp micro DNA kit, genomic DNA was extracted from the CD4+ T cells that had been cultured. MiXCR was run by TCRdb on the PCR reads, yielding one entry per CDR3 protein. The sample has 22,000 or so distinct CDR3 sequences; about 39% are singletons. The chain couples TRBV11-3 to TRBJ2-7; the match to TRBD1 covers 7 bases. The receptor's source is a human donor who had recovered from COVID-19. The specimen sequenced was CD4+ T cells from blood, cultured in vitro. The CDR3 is CASSPSRDSYEQYF. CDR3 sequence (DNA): TGTGCCAGCAGCCCATCCCGGGACAGCTACGAGCAGTACTTC. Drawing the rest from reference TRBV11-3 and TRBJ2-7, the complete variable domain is EAGVVQSPRYKIIEKKQPVAFWCNPISGHNTLYWYLQNLGQGPELLIRYENEEAVDDSQLPKDRFSAERLKGVDSTLKIQPAELGDSAVYLCASSPSRDSYEQYFGPGTRLTVT.